This passage covers 10 T cell receptor beta chains from one sample sequenced in a study of blood T cell repertoires in COVID-19 (dated by TCRdb to the early 2020s). Library preparation used the immunoSEQ multiplex PCR assay. What TCRdb holds here is the immuneACCESS table cut down to in-frame rearrangements. Part of the clones is not present; checked against another copy, under half of the missing clones reflect an unresolved V gene, and the others are unexplained. In this sample the table shows 200,000 to 250,000 clones, 82% of which occur a single time. The ten largest make up roughly 12% of the sample. Sequenced sample: peripheral blood. The receptors stem from a woman aged 40 to 50 with acute or convalescent COVID-19.

The chain recombines TRBV7-2 with TRBJ1-5; TRBD1 aligns across 12 bases. This CDR3 is 16 amino acids long. In germline, CDR1 is SGHTA, CDR2 FQGNSA. The trim removed 3 bases at V and 1 base at J, leaving 1 base unmatched. The CDR3 reads CASSLGQGASNQPQHF. In DNA form, the CDR3 reads TGTGCCAGCAGCTTGGGACAGGGGGCGAGCAATCAGCCCCAGCATTTT. The entire variable domain, with the rest obtained from reference TRBV7-2 and TRBJ1-5, is as follows: GAGVSQSPSNKVTEKGKDVELRCDPISGHTALYWYRQSLGQGLEFLIYFQGNSAPDKSGLPSDRFSAERTGGSVSTLTIQRTQQEDSAVYLCASSLGQGASNQPQHFGDGTRLSIL.

The genes are TRBV6-2 or TRBV6-3 and TRBJ2-1; 10 bases match TRBD2. CDR1 is MNHEY, CDR2 SVGEGT, per germline. V was clipped by 5 bases and J by 8 bases; unmatched bases: 12. This CDR3 spans 16 amino acids. The CDR3 nucleotides are TGTGCCAGCAGTCGGCCGGCTAGCGGGAGTCGGGATGAGCAGTTCTTC. Translation: CASSRPASGSRDEQFF.

The rearrangement joins TRBV11-2 to TRBJ2-7; TRBD2 might be the D (5 bases). The length of the CDR3 is 13 residues. The V and J ends lost 4 bases and 6 bases respectively, with 13 bases between them. Germline CDR1 SGHAT, CDR2 FQNNGV. In nucleotides, the CDR3 is TGTGCCAGCAGCTCAATTGGGAGCTCCGAGCAGTACTTC. Its translation is CASSSIGSSEQYF.

The chain couples TRBV10-1 to TRBJ2-1; 7 bases agree with TRBD2. CDR1 is WNHNN, CDR2 SYGVQD, per germline (reference sequence). V lost 8 bases and J lost 8; bases outside the gene matches: 12. The CDR3 covers 14 residues. This chain's CDR3 is CASSLRRGTDEQFF. Here the CDR3 DNA reads TGCGCCAGCTCGCTGAGGCGGGGGACTGATGAGCAGTTCTTC.

CDR3 loop: CATSDPTDYEQYF. The CDR3 bases are TGTGCCACCAGTGACCCGACAGACTACGAGCAGTACTTC. This rearrangement joins TRBV24-1 to TRBJ2-7; tentatively, D is TRBD1 (5 bases). Germline V gene lookup returns CDR1 KGHDR and CDR2 SFDVKD. V was clipped by 4 bases and J by 3 bases, with 9 bases between them. The CDR3 sequence is 13 residues long.

The rearrangement uses TRBV7-9 and TRBJ2-5, with TRBD1 as a possible D gene (6 bases). The germline gives CDR1 SEHNR, CDR2 FQNEAQ (reference sequence). Between the trimmed V and J ends, which lost 6 bases and 2 bases, there was a span of 13 bases. The length of the CDR3 is 14 residues. The CDR3 loop is CASSHPGQQETQYF. Here the CDR3 DNA reads TGTGCCAGCAGTCATCCGGGACAACAAGAGACCCAGTACTTC. The whole variable domain, filled in from reference TRBV7-9 and TRBJ2-5, reads DTGVSQNPRHKITKRGQNVTFRCDPISEHNRLYWYRQTLGQGPEFLTYFQNEAQLEKSRLLSDRFSAERPKGSFSTLEIQRTEQGDSAMYLCASSHPGQQETQYFGPGTRLLVL.

This rearrangement joins TRBV7-2 to TRBJ2-7; 7 positions match TRBD2. The CDR3 runs 14 residues. The V gene end was trimmed by 4 bases and the J gene end by 5 bases; junction bases not matched to a gene: 8. CDR1 is SGHTA, CDR2 FQGNSA, per germline. The DNA of the CDR3 is TGTGCCAGCAGCTCCGGCGGGAGCCTCCACGAGCAGTACTTC. Residues: CASSSGGSLHEQYF.

This clone was counted ten times or more. The chain uses TRBV5-5 and TRBJ2-7; D is perhaps TRBD2 (5 bases). The CDR3 sequence is 13 residues long. CDR1 and CDR2 from the germline V gene are SGHKS and YYEKEE (reference sequence). V shed 1 base and J shed 3 bases, with 8 bases lying between them. CDR3 nucleotide sequence: TGTGCCAGCAGCTTGAACGGACTCTACGAGCAGTACTTC. This gives the protein CASSLNGLYEQYF. Drawing the rest from reference TRBV5-5 and TRBJ2-7, the complete variable domain is DAGVTQSPTHLIKTRGQQVTLRCSPISGHKSVSWYQQVLGQGPQFIFQYYEKEERGRGNFPDRFSARQFPNYSSELNVNALLLGDSALYLCASSLNGLYEQYFGPGTRLTVT.

This clone turned up a few times. The rearrangement joins TRBV5-1 to TRBJ2-1; no reliable D call. Germline V gene sequence: CDR1 SGHRS, CDR2 YFSETQ. The CDR3 has 15 residues. Deletions cut 1 base from V and 4 bases from J, with 12 bases between. The CDR3, as DNA: TGCGCCAGCAGCTTGTCTCGCGGAGCGTACAATGAGCAGTTCTTC. Translating gives CASSLSRGAYNEQFF.

This clone appeared a few times. This chain joins TRBV12-3 or TRBV12-4 and TRBJ1-1, with a weak D call TRBD1 (5 bases). Trimming removed 6 bases at V and 4 bases at J, with 12 bases between. The CDR3 loop spans 13 amino acids. CDR3 in DNA: TGTGCCAGCAGCCCCGGGGGAGGCACTGAAGCTTTCTTT. This encodes CASSPGGGTEAFF.